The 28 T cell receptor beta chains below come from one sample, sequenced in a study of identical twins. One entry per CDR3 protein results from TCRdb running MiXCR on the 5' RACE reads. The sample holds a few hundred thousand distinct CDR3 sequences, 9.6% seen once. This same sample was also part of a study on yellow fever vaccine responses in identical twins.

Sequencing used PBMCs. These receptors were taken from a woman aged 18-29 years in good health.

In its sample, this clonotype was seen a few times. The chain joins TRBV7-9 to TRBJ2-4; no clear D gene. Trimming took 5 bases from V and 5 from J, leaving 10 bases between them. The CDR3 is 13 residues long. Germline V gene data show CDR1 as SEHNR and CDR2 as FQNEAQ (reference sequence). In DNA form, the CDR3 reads TGTGCCAGCAGCACCGCTAGTGAAAACATTCAGTACTTC. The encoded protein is CASSTASENIQYF. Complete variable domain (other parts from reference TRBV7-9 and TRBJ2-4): DTGVSQNPRHKITKRGQNVTFRCDPISEHNRLYWYRQTLGQGPEFLTYFQNEAQLEKSRLLSDRFSAERPKGSFSTLEIQRTEQGDSAMYLCASSTASENIQYFGAGTRLSVL.

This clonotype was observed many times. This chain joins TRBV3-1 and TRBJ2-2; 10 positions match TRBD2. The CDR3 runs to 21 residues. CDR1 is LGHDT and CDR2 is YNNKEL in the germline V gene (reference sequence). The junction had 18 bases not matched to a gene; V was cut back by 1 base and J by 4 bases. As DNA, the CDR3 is TGTGCCAGCAGCCAAGGGGTCCCAGCGGGAGGGCCCCTCCCTTGCACCGGGGAGCTGTTTTTT. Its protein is CASSQGVPAGGPLPCTGELFF.

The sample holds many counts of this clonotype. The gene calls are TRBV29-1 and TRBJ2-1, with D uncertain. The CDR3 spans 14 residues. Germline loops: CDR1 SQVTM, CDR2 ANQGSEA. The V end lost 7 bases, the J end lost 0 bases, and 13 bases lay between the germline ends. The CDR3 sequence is CSGTLVRSYNEQFF. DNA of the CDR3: TGCAGCGGGACCCTAGTTCGCTCCTACAATGAGCAGTTCTTC.

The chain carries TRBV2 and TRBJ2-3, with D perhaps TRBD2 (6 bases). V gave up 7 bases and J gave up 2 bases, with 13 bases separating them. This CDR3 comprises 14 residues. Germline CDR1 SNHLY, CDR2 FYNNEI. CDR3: CASKTSSATDTQYF. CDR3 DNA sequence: TGTGCCAGCAAGACTAGTTCGGCCACAGATACGCAGTATTTT.

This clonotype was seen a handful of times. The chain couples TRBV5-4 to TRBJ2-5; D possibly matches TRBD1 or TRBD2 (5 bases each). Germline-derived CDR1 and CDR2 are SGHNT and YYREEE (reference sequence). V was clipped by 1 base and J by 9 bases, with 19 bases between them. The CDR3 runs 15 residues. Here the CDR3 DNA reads TGTGCCAGCAGCTTGTGGGACCGCGGTTATGGGGCCCAGTACTTC. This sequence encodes CASSLWDRGYGAQYF.

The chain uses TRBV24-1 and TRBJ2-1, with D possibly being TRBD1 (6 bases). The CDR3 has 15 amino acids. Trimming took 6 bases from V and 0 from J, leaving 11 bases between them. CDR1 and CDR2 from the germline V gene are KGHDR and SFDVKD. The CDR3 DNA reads TGTGCCACCAGTTCCTGGACAGCCTCCTACAATGAGCAGTTCTTC. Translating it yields CATSSWTASYNEQFF.

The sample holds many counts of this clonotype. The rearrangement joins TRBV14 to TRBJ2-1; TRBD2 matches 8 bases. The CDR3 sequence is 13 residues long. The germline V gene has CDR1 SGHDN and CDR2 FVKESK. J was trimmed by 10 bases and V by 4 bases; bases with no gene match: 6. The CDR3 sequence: CASSLAGGQEQFF. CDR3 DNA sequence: TGTGCCAGCAGCCTCGCGGGGGGCCAAGAGCAGTTCTTC.

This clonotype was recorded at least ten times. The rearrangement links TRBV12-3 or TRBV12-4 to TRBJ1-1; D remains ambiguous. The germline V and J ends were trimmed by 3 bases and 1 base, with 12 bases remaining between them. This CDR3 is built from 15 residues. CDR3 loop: CASSLGSVGNTEAFF. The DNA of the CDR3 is TGTGCCAGCAGTTTGGGGTCCGTCGGGAACACTGAAGCTTTCTTT.

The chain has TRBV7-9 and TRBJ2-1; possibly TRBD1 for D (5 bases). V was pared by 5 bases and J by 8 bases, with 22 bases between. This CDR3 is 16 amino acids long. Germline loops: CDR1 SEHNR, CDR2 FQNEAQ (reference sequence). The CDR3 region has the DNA TGTGCCAGCAGCCCCTCAGGGTCCGTTAAGGGCTATGAGCAGTTCTTC. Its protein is CASSPSGSVKGYEQFF.

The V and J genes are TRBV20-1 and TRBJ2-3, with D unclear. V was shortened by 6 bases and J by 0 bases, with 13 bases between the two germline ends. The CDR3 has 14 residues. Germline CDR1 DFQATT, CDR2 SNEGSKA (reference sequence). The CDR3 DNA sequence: TGCAGTGCCCTCGTTCCAGACAGCACAGATACGCAGTATTTT. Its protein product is CSALVPDSTDTQYF.

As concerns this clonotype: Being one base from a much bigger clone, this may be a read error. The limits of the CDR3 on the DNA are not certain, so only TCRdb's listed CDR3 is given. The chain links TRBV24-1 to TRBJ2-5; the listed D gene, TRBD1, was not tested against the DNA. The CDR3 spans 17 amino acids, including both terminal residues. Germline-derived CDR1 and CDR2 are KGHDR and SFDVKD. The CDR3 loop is CATSVPRPGQGQETQYF.

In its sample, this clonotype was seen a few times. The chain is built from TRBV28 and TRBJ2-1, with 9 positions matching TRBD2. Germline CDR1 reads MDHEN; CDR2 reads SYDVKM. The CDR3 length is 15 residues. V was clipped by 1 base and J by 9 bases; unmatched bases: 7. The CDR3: CASSLSSGTRSEQFF. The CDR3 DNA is TGTGCCAGCAGTTTATCTAGCGGGACTCGGAGTGAGCAGTTCTTC.

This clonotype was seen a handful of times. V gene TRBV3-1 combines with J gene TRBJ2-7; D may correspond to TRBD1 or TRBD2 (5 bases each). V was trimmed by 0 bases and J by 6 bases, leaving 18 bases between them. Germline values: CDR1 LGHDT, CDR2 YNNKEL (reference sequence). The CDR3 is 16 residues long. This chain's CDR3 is CASSQDLGTNLGEQYF. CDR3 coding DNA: TGTGCCAGCAGCCAAGATTTGGGGACCAACCTAGGCGAGCAGTACTTC.

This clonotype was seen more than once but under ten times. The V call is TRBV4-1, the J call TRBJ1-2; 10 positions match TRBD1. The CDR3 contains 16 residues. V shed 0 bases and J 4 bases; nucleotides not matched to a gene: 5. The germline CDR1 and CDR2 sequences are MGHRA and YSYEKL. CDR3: CASSQEGTGALYGYTF. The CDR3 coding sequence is TGCGCCAGCAGCCAAGAAGGGACAGGGGCCCTCTATGGCTACACCTTC.

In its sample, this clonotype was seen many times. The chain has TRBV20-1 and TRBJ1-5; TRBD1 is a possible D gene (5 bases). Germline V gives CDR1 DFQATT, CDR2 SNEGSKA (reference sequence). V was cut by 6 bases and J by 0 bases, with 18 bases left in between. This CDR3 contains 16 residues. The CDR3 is CSAPLLGGNSNQPQHF. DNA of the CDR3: TGCAGTGCCCCCCTGCTGGGGGGAAATAGCAATCAGCCCCAGCATTTT.

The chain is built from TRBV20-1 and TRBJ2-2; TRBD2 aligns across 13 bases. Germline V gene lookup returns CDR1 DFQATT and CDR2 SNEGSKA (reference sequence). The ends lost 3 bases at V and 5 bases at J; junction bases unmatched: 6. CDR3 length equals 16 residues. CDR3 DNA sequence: TGCAGTGCTAGGGCCGGGACTAGCGGGGCAACCGGGGAGCTGTTTTTT. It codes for CSARAGTSGATGELFF.

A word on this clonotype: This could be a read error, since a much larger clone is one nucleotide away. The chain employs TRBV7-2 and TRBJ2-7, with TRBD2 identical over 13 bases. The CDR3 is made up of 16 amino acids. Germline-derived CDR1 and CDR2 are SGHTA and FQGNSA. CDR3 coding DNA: TGTGCCGGCAGCTCAAGGACTAGCGGGAGTTTCTACGAGCAGTACTTC. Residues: CAGSSRTSGSFYEQYF.

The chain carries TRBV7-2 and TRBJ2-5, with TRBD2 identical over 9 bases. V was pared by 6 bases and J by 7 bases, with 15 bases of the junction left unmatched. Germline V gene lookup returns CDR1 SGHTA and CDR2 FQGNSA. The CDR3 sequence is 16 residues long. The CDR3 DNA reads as TGTGCCAGCAGTCCACGGGGTAGCGGGGGATGGGGGACCCAGTACTTC. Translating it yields CASSPRGSGGWGTQYF.

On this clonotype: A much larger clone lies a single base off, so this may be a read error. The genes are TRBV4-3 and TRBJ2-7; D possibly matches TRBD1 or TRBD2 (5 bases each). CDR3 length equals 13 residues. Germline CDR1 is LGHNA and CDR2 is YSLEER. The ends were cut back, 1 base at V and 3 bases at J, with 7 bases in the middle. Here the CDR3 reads CASSQGDGYEQYF. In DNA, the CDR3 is TGCGCCAGCAGCCAAGGGGACGGCTACGAGCAGTACTTC.

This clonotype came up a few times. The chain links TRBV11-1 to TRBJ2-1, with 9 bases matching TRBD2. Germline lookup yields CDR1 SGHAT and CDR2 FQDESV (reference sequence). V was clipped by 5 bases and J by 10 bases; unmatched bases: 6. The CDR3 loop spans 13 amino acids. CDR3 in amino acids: CASSRAGTSEQFF. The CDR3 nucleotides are TGTGCCAGCAGCCGGGCCGGGACTAGCGAGCAGTTCTTC.

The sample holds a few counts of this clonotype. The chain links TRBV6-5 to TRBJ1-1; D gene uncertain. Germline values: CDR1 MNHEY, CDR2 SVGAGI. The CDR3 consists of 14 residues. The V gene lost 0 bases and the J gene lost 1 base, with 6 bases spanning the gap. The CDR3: CASSYSGKNTEAFF. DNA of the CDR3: TGTGCCAGCAGTTACTCCGGGAAGAACACTGAAGCTTTCTTT.

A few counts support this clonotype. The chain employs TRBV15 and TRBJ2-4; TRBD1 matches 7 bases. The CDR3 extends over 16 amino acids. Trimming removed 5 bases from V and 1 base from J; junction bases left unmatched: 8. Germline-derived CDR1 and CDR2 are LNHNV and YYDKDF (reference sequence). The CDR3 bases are TGTGCCACCAGCTCGACAGGGAGTCTCGCCAAAAACATTCAGTACTTC. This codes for CATSSTGSLAKNIQYF.

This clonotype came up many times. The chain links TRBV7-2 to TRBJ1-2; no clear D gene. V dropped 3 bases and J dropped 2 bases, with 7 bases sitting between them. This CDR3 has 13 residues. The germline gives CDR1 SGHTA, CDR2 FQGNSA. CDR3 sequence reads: CASSFLPNYGYTF. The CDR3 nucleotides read TGTGCCAGCAGCTTTCTACCGAACTATGGCTACACCTTC.

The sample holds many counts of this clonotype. CDR3 sequence: CASSDTRLTEAFF. The CDR3 DNA reads as TGTGCCAGCAGCGACACACGGTTGACTGAAGCTTTCTTT. The V and J genes are TRBV7-2 and TRBJ1-1; unclear D gene. Germline assignment: CDR1 SGHTA and CDR2 FQGNSA. The length of the CDR3 is 13 residues. Trimming took 5 bases from V and 5 from J, leaving 12 bases between them.

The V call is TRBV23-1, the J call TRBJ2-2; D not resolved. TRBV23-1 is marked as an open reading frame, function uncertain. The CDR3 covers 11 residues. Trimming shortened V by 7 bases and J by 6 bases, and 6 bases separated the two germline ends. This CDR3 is CASIPAGELFF. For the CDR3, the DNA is TGCGCCAGCATCCCCGCCGGGGAGCTGTTTTTT.

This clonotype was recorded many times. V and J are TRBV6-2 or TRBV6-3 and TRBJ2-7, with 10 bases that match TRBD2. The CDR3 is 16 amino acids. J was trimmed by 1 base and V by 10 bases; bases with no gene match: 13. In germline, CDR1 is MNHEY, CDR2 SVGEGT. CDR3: CAIDRRRTSGSYEQYF. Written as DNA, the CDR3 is TGTGCCATCGACCGTAGAAGGACTAGCGGATCCTACGAGCAGTACTTC.

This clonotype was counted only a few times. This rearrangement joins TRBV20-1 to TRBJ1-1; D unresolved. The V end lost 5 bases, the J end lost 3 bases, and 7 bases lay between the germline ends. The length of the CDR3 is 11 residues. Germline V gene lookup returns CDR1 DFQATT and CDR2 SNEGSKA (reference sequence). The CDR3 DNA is TGCAGTGCTTCAGTAGACACTGAAGCTTTCTTT. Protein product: CSASVDTEAFF.

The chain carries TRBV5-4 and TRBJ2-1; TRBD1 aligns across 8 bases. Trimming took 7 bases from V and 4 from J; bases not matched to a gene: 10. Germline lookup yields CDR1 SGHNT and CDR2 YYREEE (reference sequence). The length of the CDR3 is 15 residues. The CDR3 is CASGSGTGTYNEQFF. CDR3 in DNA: TGTGCCAGCGGCTCCGGGACAGGAACTTACAATGAGCAGTTCTTC.